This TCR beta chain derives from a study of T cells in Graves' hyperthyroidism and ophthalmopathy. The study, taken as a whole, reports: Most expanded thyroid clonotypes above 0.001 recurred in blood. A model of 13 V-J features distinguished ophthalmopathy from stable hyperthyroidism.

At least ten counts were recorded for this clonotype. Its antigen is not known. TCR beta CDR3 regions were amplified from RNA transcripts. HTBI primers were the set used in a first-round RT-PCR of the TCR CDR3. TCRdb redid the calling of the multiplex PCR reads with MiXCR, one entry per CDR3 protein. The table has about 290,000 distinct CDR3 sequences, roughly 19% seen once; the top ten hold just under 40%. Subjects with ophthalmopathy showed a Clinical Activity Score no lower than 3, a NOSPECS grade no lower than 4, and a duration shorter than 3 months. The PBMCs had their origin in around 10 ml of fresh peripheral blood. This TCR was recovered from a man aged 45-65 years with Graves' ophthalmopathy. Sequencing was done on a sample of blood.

CDR3 protein: CASSQSAYEQYF. The CDR3 region has the DNA TGTGCCAGCAGCCAAAGCGCGTACGAGCAGTACTTC. This sequence joins TRBV3-1 and TRBJ2-7, with no clear D. From germline, CDR1 is LGHDT and CDR2 YNNKEL (reference sequence). This CDR3 has 12 residues. The ends were cut back, 2 bases at V and 4 bases at J, with 6 bases in the middle.